This TCR beta chain is from a study of blood T cell repertoires in COVID-19. Using immunoSEQ multiplex PCR, the repertoire was profiled, and TCRdb retains in-frame clones only, with some absent. The sample contains about 89,000 clones, 70% to 85% of which appear only once. The V and J ends lost 5 bases and 2 bases respectively, with 11 bases between them. CDR3 length: 14 residues. Germline assignment: CDR1 SGHTA and CDR2 FQGNSA. V gene TRBV7-2 combines with J gene TRBJ2-3; D gene uncertain. This TCR was recovered from a man between 65 and 79 years old with acute or convalescent COVID-19. The sequencing sample was made of peripheral blood. This CDR3 is CASSVSRVTDTQYF. The CDR3 DNA sequence: TGTGCCAGCAGCGTTTCTAGAGTCACAGATACGCAGTATTTT.